This T cell receptor (beta chain) was sequenced for a study of memory CD4+ T cells and cytomegalovirus serostatus. V was clipped by 1 base and J by 4 bases, with 7 bases between them. Germline V gives CDR1 SEHNR, CDR2 FQNEAQ (reference sequence). The CDR3 consists of 14 residues. A word on this clone: Antigen specificity is unknown.

Single viable CD3+CD4+CD8-CD45RO+ cells were sorted as the memory CD4+ T cells. Study-level findings and limits: About 40% of the 164 known CMV-associated TCRbeta sequences appeared in CD4+ memory.

Here immunoSEQ multiplex PCR was the method, and the copy in TCRdb shows in-frame clones only, minus some. Of about 52,000 clones in the sample, about four fifths were seen once. Specimen: memory CD4+ T cells from blood. The chain combines TRBV7-9 with TRBJ2-2; D is uncertain. The sequence was obtained from an adult in good health and CMV-seropositive. The CDR3 region has the DNA TGTGCCAGCAGCTTAGAGGCAGTCACCGGGGAGCTGTTTTTT. It specifies CASSLEAVTGELFF. Full variable domain (remainder filled in from reference TRBV7-9 and TRBJ2-2): DTGVSQNPRHKITKRGQNVTFRCDPISEHNRLYWYRQTLGQGPEFLTYFQNEAQLEKSRLLSDRFSAERPKGSFSTLEIQRTEQGDSAMYLCASSLEAVTGELFFGEGSRLTVL.